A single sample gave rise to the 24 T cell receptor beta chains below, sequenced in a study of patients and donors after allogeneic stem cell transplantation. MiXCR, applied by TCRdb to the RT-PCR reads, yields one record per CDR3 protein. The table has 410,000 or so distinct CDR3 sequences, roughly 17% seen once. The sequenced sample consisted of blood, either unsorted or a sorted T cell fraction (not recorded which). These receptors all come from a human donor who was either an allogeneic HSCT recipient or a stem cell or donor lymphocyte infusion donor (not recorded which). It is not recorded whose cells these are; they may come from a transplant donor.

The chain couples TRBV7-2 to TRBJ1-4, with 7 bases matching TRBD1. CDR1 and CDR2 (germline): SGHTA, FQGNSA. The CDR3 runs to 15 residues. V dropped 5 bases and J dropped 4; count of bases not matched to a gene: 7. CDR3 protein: CASSLYRGRNEKLFF. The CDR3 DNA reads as TGTGCCAGCAGCCTTTACAGGGGCCGTAATGAAAAACTGTTTTTT.

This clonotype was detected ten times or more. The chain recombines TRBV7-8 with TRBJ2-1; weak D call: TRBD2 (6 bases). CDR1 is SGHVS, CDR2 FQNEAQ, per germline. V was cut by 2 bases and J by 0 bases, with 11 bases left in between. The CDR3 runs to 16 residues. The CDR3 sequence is CASSLIDGSSYNEQFF. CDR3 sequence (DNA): TGTGCCAGCAGCTTAATAGACGGGAGCTCCTACAATGAGCAGTTCTTC.

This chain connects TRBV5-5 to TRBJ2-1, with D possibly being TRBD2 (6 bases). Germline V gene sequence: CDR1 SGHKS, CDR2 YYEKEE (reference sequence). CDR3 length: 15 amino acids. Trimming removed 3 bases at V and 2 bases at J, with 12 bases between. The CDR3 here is CASSSEGLTYNEQFF. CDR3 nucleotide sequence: TGTGCCAGCAGCTCTGAGGGACTTACCTACAATGAGCAGTTCTTC. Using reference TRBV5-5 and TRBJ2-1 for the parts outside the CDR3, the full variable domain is DAGVTQSPTHLIKTRGQQVTLRCSPISGHKSVSWYQQVLGQGPQFIFQYYEKEERGRGNFPDRFSARQFPNYSSELNVNALLLGDSALYLCASSSEGLTYNEQFFGPGTRLTVL.

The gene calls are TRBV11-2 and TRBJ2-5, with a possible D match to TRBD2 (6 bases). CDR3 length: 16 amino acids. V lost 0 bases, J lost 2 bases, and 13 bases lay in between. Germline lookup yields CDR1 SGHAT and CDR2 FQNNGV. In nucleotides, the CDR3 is TGTGCCAGCAGCTTAGATCCGGGAGTCGGACAAGAGACCCAGTACTTC. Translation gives CASSLDPGVGQETQYF.

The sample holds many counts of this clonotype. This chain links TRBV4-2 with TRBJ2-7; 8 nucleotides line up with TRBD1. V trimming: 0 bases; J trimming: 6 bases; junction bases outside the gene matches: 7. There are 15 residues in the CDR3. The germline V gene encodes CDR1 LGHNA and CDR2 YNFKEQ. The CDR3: CASSQDRTGFGEQYF. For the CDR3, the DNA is TGTGCCAGCAGCCAAGATAGGACAGGGTTTGGCGAGCAGTACTTC.

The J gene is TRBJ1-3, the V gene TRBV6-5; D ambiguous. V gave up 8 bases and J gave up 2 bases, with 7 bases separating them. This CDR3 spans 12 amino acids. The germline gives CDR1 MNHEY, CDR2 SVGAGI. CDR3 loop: CASGRPGNTIYF. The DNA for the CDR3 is TGTGCCAGCGGGAGACCTGGAAACACCATATATTTT.

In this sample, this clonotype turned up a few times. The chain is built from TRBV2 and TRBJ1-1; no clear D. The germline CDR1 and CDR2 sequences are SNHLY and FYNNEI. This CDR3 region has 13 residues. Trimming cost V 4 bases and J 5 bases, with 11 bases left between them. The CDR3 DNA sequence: TGTGCCAGCAGTGCTGAACGGTCGACTGAAGCTTTCTTT. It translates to CASSAERSTEAFF.

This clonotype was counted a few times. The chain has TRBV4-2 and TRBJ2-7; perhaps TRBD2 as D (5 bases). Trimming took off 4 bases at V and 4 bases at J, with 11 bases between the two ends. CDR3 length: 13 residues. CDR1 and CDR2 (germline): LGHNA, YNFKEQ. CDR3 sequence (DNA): TGTGCCAGCAGCCGGGGTAGCGATTACGAGCAGTACTTC. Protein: CASSRGSDYEQYF.

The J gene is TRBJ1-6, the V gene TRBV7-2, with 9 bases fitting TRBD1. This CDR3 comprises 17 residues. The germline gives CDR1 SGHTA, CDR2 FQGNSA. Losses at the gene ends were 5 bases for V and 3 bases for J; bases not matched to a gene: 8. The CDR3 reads CASSVPGQGNYNSPLHF. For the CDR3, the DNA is TGTGCCAGCAGCGTTCCGGGACAGGGAAACTATAATTCACCCCTCCACTTT.

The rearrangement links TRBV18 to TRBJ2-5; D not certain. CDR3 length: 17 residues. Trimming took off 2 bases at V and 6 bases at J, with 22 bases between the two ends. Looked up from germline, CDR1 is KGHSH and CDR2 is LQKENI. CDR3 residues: CASSPATWPAAVKTQYF. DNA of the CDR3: TGTGCCAGCTCACCAGCAACATGGCCTGCCGCCGTAAAGACCCAGTACTTC.

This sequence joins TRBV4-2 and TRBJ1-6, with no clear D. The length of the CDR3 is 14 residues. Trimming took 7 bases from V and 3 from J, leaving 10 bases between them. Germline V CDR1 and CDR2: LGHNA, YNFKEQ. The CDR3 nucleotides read TGTGCCAGCACCCAGGAAAACTATAATTCACCCCTCCACTTT. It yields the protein CASTQENYNSPLHF.

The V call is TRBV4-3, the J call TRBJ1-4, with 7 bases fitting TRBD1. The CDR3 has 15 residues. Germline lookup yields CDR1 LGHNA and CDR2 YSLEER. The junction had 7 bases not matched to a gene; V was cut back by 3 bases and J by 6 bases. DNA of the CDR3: TGCGCCAGCAGCCAGGCCGGGACAGTATATGAAAAACTGTTTTTT. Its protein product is CASSQAGTVYEKLFF.

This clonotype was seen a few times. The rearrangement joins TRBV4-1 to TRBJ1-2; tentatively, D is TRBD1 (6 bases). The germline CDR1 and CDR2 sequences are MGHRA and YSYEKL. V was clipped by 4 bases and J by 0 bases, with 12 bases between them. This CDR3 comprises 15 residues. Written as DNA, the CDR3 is TGCGCCAGCAGCCCTGAAGGGGGACCTAACTATGGCTACACCTTC. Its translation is CASSPEGGPNYGYTF.

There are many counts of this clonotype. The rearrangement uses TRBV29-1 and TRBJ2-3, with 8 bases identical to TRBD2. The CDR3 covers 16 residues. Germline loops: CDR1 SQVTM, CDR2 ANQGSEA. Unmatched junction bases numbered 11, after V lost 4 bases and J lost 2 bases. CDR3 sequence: CSVGRAGGENTDTQYF. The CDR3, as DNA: TGCAGCGTTGGGAGGGCGGGGGGAGAAAACACAGATACGCAGTATTTT.

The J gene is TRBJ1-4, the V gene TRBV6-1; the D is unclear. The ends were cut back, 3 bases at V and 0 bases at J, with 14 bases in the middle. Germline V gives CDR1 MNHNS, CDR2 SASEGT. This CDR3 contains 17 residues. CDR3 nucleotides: TGTGCCAGCAGTGATTATCTTTGGGCTGCAACTAATGAAAAACTGTTTTTT. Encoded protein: CASSDYLWAATNEKLFF.

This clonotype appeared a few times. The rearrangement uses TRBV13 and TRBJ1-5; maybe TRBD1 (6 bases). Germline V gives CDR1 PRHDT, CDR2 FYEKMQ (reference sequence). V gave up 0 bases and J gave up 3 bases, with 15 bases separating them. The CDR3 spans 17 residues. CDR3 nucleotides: TGTGCCAGCAGCTTAGGCGCCCGGGGGGCTCCCAATCAGCCCCAGCATTTT. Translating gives CASSLGARGAPNQPQHF. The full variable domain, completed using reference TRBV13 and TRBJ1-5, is AAGVIQSPRHLIKEKRETATLKCYPIPRHDTVYWYQQGPGQDPQFLISFYEKMQSDKGSIPDRFSAQQFSDYHSELNMSSLELGDSALYFCASSLGARGAPNQPQHFGDGTRLSIL.

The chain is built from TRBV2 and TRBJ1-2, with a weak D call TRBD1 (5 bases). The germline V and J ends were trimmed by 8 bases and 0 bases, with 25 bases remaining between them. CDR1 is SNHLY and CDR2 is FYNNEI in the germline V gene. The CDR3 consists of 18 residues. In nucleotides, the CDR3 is TGTGCCAGCGGACTAAGTTCAACTGACAGCCCAGCTAACTATGGCTACACCTTC. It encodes CASGLSSTDSPANYGYTF. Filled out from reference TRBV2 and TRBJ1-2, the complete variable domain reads EPEVTQTPSHQVTQMGQEVILRCVPISNHLYFYWYRQILGQKVEFLVSFYNNEISEKSEIFDDQFSVERPDGSNFTLKIRSTKLEDSAMYFCASGLSSTDSPANYGYTFGSGTRLTVV.

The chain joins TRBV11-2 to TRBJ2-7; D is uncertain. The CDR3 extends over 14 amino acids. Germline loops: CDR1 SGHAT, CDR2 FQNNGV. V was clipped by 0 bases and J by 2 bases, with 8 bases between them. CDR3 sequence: CASSLDRLPYEQYF. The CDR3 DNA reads TGTGCCAGCAGCTTAGATCGGCTCCCCTACGAGCAGTACTTC.

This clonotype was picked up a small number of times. The CDR3 loop reads CASSSVQGHLRETQYF. The CDR3 DNA is TGTGCCAGCAGCTCAGTCCAGGGACACCTCCGGGAGACCCAGTACTTC. This sequence joins TRBV7-9 and TRBJ2-5; D is perhaps TRBD1 (6 bases). CDR3 size: 16 residues. V lost 4 bases to trimming and J lost 5 bases, with 20 bases between them. CDR1 is SEHNR and CDR2 is FQNEAQ in the germline V gene (reference sequence). The variable domain in full, completed from reference TRBV7-9 and TRBJ2-5, reads DTGVSQNPRHKITKRGQNVTFRCDPISEHNRLYWYRQTLGQGPEFLTYFQNEAQLEKSRLLSDRFSAERPKGSFSTLEIQRTEQGDSAMYLCASSSVQGHLRETQYFGPGTRLLVL.

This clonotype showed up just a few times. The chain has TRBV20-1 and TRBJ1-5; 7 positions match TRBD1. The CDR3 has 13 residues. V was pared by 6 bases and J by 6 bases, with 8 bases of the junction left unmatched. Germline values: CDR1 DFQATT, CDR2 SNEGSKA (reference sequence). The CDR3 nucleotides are TGCAGTGCCCATACAGGGGTGGCTCAGCCCCAGCATTTT. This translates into CSAHTGVAQPQHF.

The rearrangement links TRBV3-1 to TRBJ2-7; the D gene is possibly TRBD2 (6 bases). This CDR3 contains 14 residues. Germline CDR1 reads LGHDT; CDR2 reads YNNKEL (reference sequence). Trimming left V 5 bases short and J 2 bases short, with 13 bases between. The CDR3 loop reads CASSGRGSAYEQYF. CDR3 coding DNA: TGTGCCAGCAGCGGGCGGGGAAGTGCCTACGAGCAGTACTTC.

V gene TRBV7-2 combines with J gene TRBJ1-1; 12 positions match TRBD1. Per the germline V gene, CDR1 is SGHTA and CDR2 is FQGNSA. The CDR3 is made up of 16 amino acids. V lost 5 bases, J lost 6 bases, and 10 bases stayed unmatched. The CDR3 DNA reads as TGTGCCAGCAGCGTCCGGGACAGGGGGCAAATCGCTGAAGCTTTCTTT. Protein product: CASSVRDRGQIAEAFF.

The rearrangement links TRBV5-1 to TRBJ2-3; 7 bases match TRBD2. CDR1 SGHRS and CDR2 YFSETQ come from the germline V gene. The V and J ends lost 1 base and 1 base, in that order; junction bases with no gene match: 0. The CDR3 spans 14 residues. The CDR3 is CASSLREGTDTQYF. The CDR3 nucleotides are TGCGCCAGCAGCTTGCGGGAGGGCACAGATACGCAGTATTTT.

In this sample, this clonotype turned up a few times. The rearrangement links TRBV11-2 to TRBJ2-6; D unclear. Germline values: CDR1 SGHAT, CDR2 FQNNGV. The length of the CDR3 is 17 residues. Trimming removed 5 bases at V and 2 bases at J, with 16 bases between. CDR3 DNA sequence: TGTGCCAGCAGCCCACTCGAGGTGTGGGCTGGGGCCAACGTCCTGACTTTC. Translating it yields CASSPLEVWAGANVLTF. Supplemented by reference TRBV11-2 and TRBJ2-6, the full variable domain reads EAGVAQSPRYKIIEKRQSVAFWCNPISGHATLYWYQQILGQGPKLLIQFQNNGVVDDSQLPKDRFSAERLKGVDSTLKIQPAKLEDSAVYLCASSPLEVWAGANVLTFGAGSRLTVL.